This T cell receptor beta chain was identified in a study of shared clonotypes between healthy human individuals (dated by TCRdb to 2020 to 2022). About the full investigation: A couple of women and a few men aged 18 to 49 years were included in the cohort. Libraries were prepared and TCR repertoires were sequenced by different laboratories using diverse techniques, in order to increase sequencing depth and limit assay-specific biases. To estimate repertoire size and how much clonotypes are shared between individuals, the study performed deep sequencing of blood TCR repertoires from a few healthy adults. Leukapheresis yielded between about 0.94 and 9.5 billion PBMCs per donor. Per donor, three plates each were used for CD4 naive and CD4 memory, two for CD8 naive, and one for CD8 memory. Broader findings and caveats from the paper: Sampling was restricted to blood, and TCR repertoires in tissues likely differ from the TCR repertoires found in blood. Naive subsets generally had larger estimated clonotype richness than memory subsets did. Compared with non-shared clonotypes, the clonotypes found in all four sorted-subset donors had higher generation probabilities. When a handful of donors were compared, the shared fraction of clonotypes was about 5% for naive CD4, about 4% for naive CD8, 2% to 2.5% for memory CD4, and about 0.36% for memory CD8. Pairwise subsampling indicated that sequencing depth was expected to affect the degree of clonotype sharing among donors. Because the study included only a small number of donors, the genetic and exposure-history diversity represented was limited. Incomplete sequencing was indicated by rarefaction of sorted-subset datasets, despite the large sequencing depth.

About this clone: Its antigen is not yet known. No base qualities exist here, and no much larger clone lies one base off it.

Healthy HIV-negative adults with no recently reported acute infections or vaccinations were included as donors. Only Caucasian adults living in Nashville, Tennessee, USA were represented among the donors. CD4+ T cells were enriched through magnetic negative selection, after which naive cells were positively selected on CD45RA and the remaining negative fraction served as the memory subset. Blood was obtained by leukapheresis, after which PBMCs were separated by Ficoll-Histopaque density gradient centrifugation and cryopreserved in liquid nitrogen vapor phase. Purity and quantity of every magnetically sorted T cell population were checked by analytical flow cytometry. From each sorted fraction, genomic DNA was isolated and quantified by UV absorbance on a Nanodrop 2000c. TCR CDR3 regions were amplified from genomic DNA by multiplex PCR using the deep immunoSEQ assay. For each cell subset, the extracted genomic DNA was distributed evenly across all wells of several immunoSEQ 96-well plates, and each plate served as one replicate. Each replicate PCR for sorted subsets received 150 to 250 ng genomic DNA, equal to roughly 33,000 T cell genomes. The purified libraries were quantified using a Qubit 3.0 fluorometer, sized with a Bioanalyzer 2100, and then quantified again using the KAPA Library Quantification kit. Every immunoSEQ 96-well plate was sequenced on a dedicated single-read 150-cycle Illumina NextSeq 550 flow cell. The authors' pipeline ran thus. Because the immunoSEQ output included only junctional sequences and no quality scores, the filtering could not be the same as the filtering used for full-length reads. Sequences were annotated with PyIR, a Python wrapper for IgBLAST v1.9, and V/J genes and CDR3 were assigned using IMGT germline references. Reads with weak V/J assignments (E-value above 1e-6), missing CDR3, stop codons, out-of-frame junctions, or ambiguous translated residues were removed. V3J clonotypes were defined as sequences sharing an identical inferred V gene, J gene, and CDR3 amino acid sequence. Percentage overlap between repertoires was calculated by dividing the number of shared unique clonotypes by the size of the smaller repertoire. Repertoire richness was assessed with RTK rarefaction, the Chao1 estimator, and Recon v2.1 estimates of unobserved clonotypes. Generation probabilities for all TCRbeta clonotypes obtained by the gDNA method from four donors were computed using OLGA. TCRdb carries this immuneACCESS record with in-frame sequences only. Its versions omit some clonotypes, under half of them owing to an unresolved V gene in the studies checked, with the rest unexplained. V and J calls and clone size are those listed in that table; D and trimming were worked out from the DNA. This sample lists just over 2,000,000 clones; 90% to 95% were detected once. The ten largest clones capture approximately 0.13% of the sample.

The sequenced sample was naive CD4+ T cells sorted from blood. This specimen's cell subset or site label, interpreted: CD45RA+ positively selected. The receptor was isolated from a man aged 18 to 29 in good health.

CDR3 sequence: CAWRVTGRVYGYTF. The nucleotides read TGTGCCTGGAGGGTGACAGGTCGGGTCTATGGCTACACCTTC. The chain is made from TRBV30 and TRBJ1-2, and possibly TRBD1, on 6 matching bases. Sequences GTSNPN (CDR1) and SVGIG (CDR2) are obtained from the germline V gene (reference sequence). Trimming removed 3 bases from V and 4 bases from J, leaving 15 bases between the germline ends. The CDR3 contains 14 residues, cysteine and phenylalanine counted. The sequence is cut down to CDR3 DNA, 42 bases in frame from base 1.